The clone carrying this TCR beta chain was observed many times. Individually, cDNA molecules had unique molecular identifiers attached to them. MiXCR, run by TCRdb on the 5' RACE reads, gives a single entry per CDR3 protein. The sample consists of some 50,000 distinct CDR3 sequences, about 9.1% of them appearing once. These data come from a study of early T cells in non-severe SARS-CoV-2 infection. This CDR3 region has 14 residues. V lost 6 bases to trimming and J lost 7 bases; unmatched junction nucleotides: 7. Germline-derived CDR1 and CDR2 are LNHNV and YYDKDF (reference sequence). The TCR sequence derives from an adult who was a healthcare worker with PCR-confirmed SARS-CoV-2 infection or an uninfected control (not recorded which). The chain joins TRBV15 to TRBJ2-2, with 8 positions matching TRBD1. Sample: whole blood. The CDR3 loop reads CATRPDRAYGELFF. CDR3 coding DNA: TGTGCCACCAGACCGGACAGGGCTTACGGGGAGCTGTTTTTT.